This passage covers 9 T cell receptor beta chains from one sample sequenced in a study of tumor-infiltrating lymphocytes in oesophageal squamous cell carcinoma. TCRdb reprocessed the PCR reads with MiXCR, giving one entry per CDR3 protein. The sample holds 9,500 or so distinct CDR3 sequences; 58% are singletons and the top ten take approximately 38%. The sequenced material came from esophageal tumor tissue. These TCRs come from a female donor with esophageal squamous cell carcinoma.

This sequence joins TRBV10-3 and TRBJ2-5; D assignment may be TRBD1 or TRBD2 (7 bases each). Per germline, CDR1 ENHRY and CDR2 SYGVKD. The CDR3 length is 15 residues. Between the trimmed V and J ends, which lost 5 bases and 5 bases, there was a span of 18 bases. CDR3 protein: CAISSQGGGQETQYF. The CDR3 DNA is TGTGCCATCAGTTCCCAGGGGGGGGGCCAGGAGACCCAGTACTTC.

Turning to this clonotype: This CDR3 fails to terminate in the conserved phenylalanine or tryptophan, so it likely reflects a read error. No DNA is shown, since the ends of the CDR3 on it are uncertain; the CDR3 is the one TCRdb lists. The rearrangement joins TRBV27 to TRBJ1-1; the D call of TRBD1 is as the table states it, not checked on the DNA. The CDR3 sequence runs 15 residues, both termini included. Germline V gene lookup returns CDR1 MNHEY and CDR2 SMNVEV (reference sequence). This CDR3 is CASSFEGNYGYTFGP.

The chain links TRBV12-3 or TRBV12-4 to TRBJ2-4; D gene unclear. TRBJ2-6 matches the DNA end more closely, so the J call is doubtful. The CDR3 runs to 16 residues. The CDR3 spells CASSLGNLFGANVLTF. The CDR3 nucleotides are TGTGCCAGCAGTTTGGGAAATTTATTTGGGGCCAACGTCCTGACTTTC.

As concerns this clonotype: At one of its ends the junction is not consistent with the germline gene, which may arise from a read error. Here the CDR3 reads CASSYLGQTPLHF. For the CDR3, the DNA is TGTGCCAGCAGTTATCTGGGACAGACACCCCTCCACTTC. V gene TRBV12-3 or TRBV12-4 combines with J gene TRBJ2-5; 7 bases agree with TRBD1. The CDR3 is 13 residues long.

J is TRBJ1-6 and V is TRBV7-2; D gene uncertain. Germline V lookup: CDR1 SGHTA, CDR2 FQGNSA. The CDR3 sequence is 13 residues long. The V end was cut by 3 bases, the J end by 8 bases, with 8 bases between. CDR3 sequence reads: CASSFSKDSPLHF. In nucleotides, the CDR3 is TGTGCCAGCAGCTTTTCCAAGGATTCACCCCTCCACTTT. Drawing the rest from reference TRBV7-2 and TRBJ1-6, the complete variable domain is GAGVSQSPSNKVTEKGKDVELRCDPISGHTALYWYRQSLGQGLEFLIYFQGNSAPDKSGLPSDRFSAERTGGSVSTLTIQRTQQEDSAVYLCASSFSKDSPLHFGNGTRLTVT.

V gene TRBV6-5 combines with J gene TRBJ1-2; TRBD1 might be the D (6 bases). The CDR3 runs to 14 residues. V gave up 6 bases and J gave up 4 bases, with 15 bases separating them. The germline V gene encodes CDR1 MNHEY and CDR2 SVGAGI. CDR3 in DNA: TGTGCCAGCAGAGAGGGGGGAGAGAGCTATGGCTACACCTTC. It codes for CASREGGESYGYTF.

The V gene is TRBV11-3, the J gene TRBJ2-1; 7 bases are a match to TRBD2. CDR1 and CDR2 (germline): SGHNT, YENEEA. Germline trimming cut 1 base from V and 13 bases from J; bases unmatched to any gene: 19. There are 17 residues in the CDR3. The DNA of the CDR3 is TGTGCCAGCAGCTTAGGAAATAGCGGGCTTGGTTCAGAGACCCAGTTCTTC. Translation gives CASSLGNSGLGSETQFF.

This clonotype is deemed large. This chain joins TRBV6-2 or TRBV6-3 and TRBJ2-1; D unresolved. The CDR3 loop spans 13 amino acids. V lost 2 bases and J 9 bases, leaving 11 bases between the germline ends. Germline CDR1 reads MNHEY; CDR2 reads SVGEGT. The CDR3 reads CASSYGEIGEQFF. The CDR3, as DNA: TGTGCCAGCAGTTACGGAGAAATTGGTGAGCAGTTCTTC.

The chain recombines TRBV6-6 with TRBJ2-7; D not certain. Matching the DNA end better, TRBJ2-1 makes the J call doubtful. The V gene's germline CDR1 is MNHNY and CDR2 SVGAGI (reference sequence). The CDR3 consists of 17 residues. The CDR3 spells CASSYSAYSSSYNEQFF. As DNA, the CDR3 is TGTGCCAGCAGTTACTCGGCCTATTCGAGCTCCTACAATGAGCAGTTCTTC.